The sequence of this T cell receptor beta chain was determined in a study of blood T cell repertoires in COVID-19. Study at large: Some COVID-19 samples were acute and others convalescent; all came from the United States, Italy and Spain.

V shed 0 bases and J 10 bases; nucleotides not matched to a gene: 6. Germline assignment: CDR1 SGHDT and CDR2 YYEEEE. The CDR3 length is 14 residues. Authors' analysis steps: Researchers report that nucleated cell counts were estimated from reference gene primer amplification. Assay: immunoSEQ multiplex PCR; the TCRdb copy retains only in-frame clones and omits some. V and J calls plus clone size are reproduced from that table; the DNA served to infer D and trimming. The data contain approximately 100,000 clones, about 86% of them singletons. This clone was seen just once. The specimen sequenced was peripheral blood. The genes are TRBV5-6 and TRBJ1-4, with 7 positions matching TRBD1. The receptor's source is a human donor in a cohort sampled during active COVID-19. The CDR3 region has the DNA TGTGCCAGCAGCTTGGGTGGGGCAGGGGGAAAACTGTTTTTT. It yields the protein CASSLGGAGGKLFF.